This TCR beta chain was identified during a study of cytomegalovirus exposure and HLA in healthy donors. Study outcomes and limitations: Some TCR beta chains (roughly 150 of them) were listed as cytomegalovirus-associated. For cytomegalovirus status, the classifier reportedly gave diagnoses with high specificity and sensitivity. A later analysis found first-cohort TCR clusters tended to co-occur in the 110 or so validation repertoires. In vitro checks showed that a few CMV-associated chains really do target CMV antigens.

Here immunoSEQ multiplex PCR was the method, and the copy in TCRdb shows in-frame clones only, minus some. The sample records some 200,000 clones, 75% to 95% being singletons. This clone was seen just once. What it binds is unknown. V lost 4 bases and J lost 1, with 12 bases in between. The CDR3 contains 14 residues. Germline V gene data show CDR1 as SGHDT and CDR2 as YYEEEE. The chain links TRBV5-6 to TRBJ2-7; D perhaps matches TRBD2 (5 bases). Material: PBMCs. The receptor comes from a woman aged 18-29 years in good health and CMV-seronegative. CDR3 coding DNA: TGTGCCAGCAGCGGGAGTCCTGGTTCCTACGAGCAGTACTTC. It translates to CASSGSPGSYEQYF.